Listed below are T cell receptor beta chains from one sample, sequenced in a study of regulatory T cells in long-lasting Graves disease. TCRdb reprocessed the multiplex PCR reads with MiXCR, giving one entry per CDR3 protein. The table includes fewer than 550,000 distinct CDR3 sequences, about 16% detected once. The same sample was also studied in work on T cells in Graves' hyperthyroidism and ophthalmopathy.

Sequenced material: peripheral blood mononuclear cells (PBMCs), taken at new diagnosis, from a patient treated with antithyroid drugs. These receptors were taken from a woman aged 35 to 60 with Graves disease. Each CDR3 is given with its conserved first and last residue. Each record gives: V gene, J gene, clone size, D gene, CDR3 DNA, CDR3 protein. The D gene is left open where the match is weak. Clone size is given for some rows only: seen once, a few or many times, or a class if the clone is expanded.

TRBV20-1	TRBJ1-3	NA	NA	TGCAGTGCTAGGAGGCCCGGGCAGCCTGGAAACACCATATATTTT	CSARRPGQPGNTIYF
TRBV7-3	TRBJ1-2	few	NA	TGTGCCAGCAGCTTAGGTCCGGACTATGGCTACACCTTC	CASSLGPDYGYTF
TRBV6-1	TRBJ1-2	few	NA	TGTGCCAGCAGTATGGGGGGGACAAACTATGGCTACACCTTC	CASSMGGTNYGYTF
TRBV3-1	TRBJ2-7	many	NA	TGTGCCAGCAGCCAAGTCCACGAGCAGTACTTC	CASSQVHEQYF
TRBV6-1	TRBJ2-7	few	NA	TGTGCCAGCAGTCAGACCTCGGATTACGAGCAGTACTTC	CASSQTSDYEQYF
TRBV30	TRBJ2-2	few	NA	TGTGCCTGGAGTGTAACCGGGGGCCCTAACACCGGGGAGCTGTTTTTT	CAWSVTGGPNTGELFF
TRBV5-1	TRBJ2-3	many	NA	TGCGCCAGCAGCGCGGGACTCGTTACAGATACGCAGTATTTT	CASSAGLVTDTQYF
TRBV5-1	TRBJ1-3	many	NA	TGCGCCAGCAGCTTGGCCGGGGATGGAAACACCATATATTTT	CASSLAGDGNTIYF
TRBV28	TRBJ2-2	NA	NA	TGTGCTGGCGGGATAGCCTTTTCTGGGGAGCTGTTTTTT	CAGGIAFSGELFF
TRBV9	TRBJ2-5	NA	TRBD2	TGTGCCAGCAGCCTCTACGGGGGGGTGGAGACCCAGTACTTC	CASSLYGGVETQYF
TRBV12-3/TRBV12-4	TRBJ1-2	NA	NA	TGTGCCAGCACCCAAAGAGGGAACGAAGTTAACTATGGCTACACCTTC	CASTQRGNEVNYGYTF
TRBV2	TRBJ2-7	many	NA	TGTGCCAGCAGTGAATTAGGACAGTTGGGTCCATACTACGAGCAGTACTTC	CASSELGQLGPYYEQYF
TRBV6-1	TRBJ2-2	NA	TRBD1	TGTGCCAGCAGACACACCAGGGACAGGGGACTCGGCGGGGAGCTGTTTTTT	CASRHTRDRGLGGELFF
TRBV19	TRBJ1-3	few	NA	TGTGCCAGTACGGTCGTGGGGTCCCCTGGAAACACCATATATTTT	CASTVVGSPGNTIYF
TRBV4-2	TRBJ2-1	few	TRBD1	TGTGCCAGCAGCCCCTCCTCTCTAACAGGGGGCGGCTACAATGAGCAGTTCTTC	CASSPSSLTGGGYNEQFF
TRBV7-9	TRBJ2-1	many	NA	TGTGCCAGCAGCTTAGGCCGACAGTACAATGAGCAGTTCTTC	CASSLGRQYNEQFF
TRBV12-3/TRBV12-4	TRBJ2-2	many	NA	TGTGCCAGCAGTTTCGGGACACGTTTGGACACCGGGGAGCTGTTTTTT	CASSFGTRLDTGELFF
TRBV7-6	TRBJ1-1	NA	TRBD1	TGTGCCAGCAGCCTAAGTCCGGGACAGATAAACACTGAAGCTTTCTTT	CASSLSPGQINTEAFF
TRBV7-9	TRBJ1-2	many	NA	TGTGCCAGCAGCTCCCGGCGGGACTATGGCTACACCTTC	CASSSRRDYGYTF
TRBV28	TRBJ2-2	few	TRBD1	TGTGCCAGCAGTTTAAGGACAGGGGTTTCCGGGGAGCTGTTTTTT	CASSLRTGVSGELFF
TRBV7-2	TRBJ1-5	NA	NA	TGTGCCAGCAGCTTAGTCACTAAAAATCAGCCCCAGCATTTT	CASSLVTKNQPQHF
TRBV12-3/TRBV12-4	TRBJ2-7	NA	TRBD2	TGTGCCAGCAGTCAGCGACTAGCGGGGTTCAACGAGCAGTACTTC	CASSQRLAGFNEQYF
TRBV28	TRBJ1-5	NA	NA	TGTGCCAGCAGCCAACGCAATCAGCCCCAGCATTTT	CASSQRNQPQHF
TRBV30	TRBJ2-2	NA	NA	TGTGCCTGGCAGTTGAACGCCGGGGAGCTGTTTTTT	CAWQLNAGELFF
TRBV7-9	TRBJ2-3	NA	NA	TGTGCCAGCAGCTTAGAAGGCCGGGGAGAGGATTTT	CASSLEGRGEDF
TRBV2	TRBJ2-3	many	NA	TGTGCCAGCAGTGCGGGGGGCCTACCCGGAGATACGCAGTATTTT	CASSAGGLPGDTQYF
TRBV5-5	TRBJ2-7	many	NA	TGTGCCAGCAGCTTTACCGGGACGGTCTCCTACGAGCAGTACTTC	CASSFTGTVSYEQYF
TRBV20-1	TRBJ1-4	NA	NA	TGCAGTGCTAGAGATTTCACCTCGGGGGGAGGGCCGCCAAATGAAAAACTGTTTTTT	CSARDFTSGGGPPNEKLFF
TRBV12-3/TRBV12-4	TRBJ1-1	many	NA	TGTGCCAGCAGTTCTGAGAGATACACTGAAGCTTTCTTT	CASSSERYTEAFF
TRBV20-1	TRBJ1-5	few	TRBD1	TGCAGTGCTAGAAAGACAGGGGGCCTTGGCAATCAGCCCCAGCATTTT	CSARKTGGLGNQPQHF
TRBV4-1	TRBJ1-2	many	TRBD1	TGCGCCAGCAGCCCGGACAGGGGGCGAGGCTACACCTTC	CASSPDRGRGYTF
TRBV10-3	TRBJ1-5	many	TRBD1	TGTGCCATCAGTGAAGGGGGCGTAAGCAATCAGCCCCAGCATTTT	CAISEGGVSNQPQHF
TRBV28	TRBJ1-5	many	NA	TGTGCCCTAGGGCCCCAGCATTTT	CALGPQHF
TRBV3-1	TRBJ1-1	many	NA	TGTGCCAGCAGCCAAGATTCGCGCGAGGGGGGAAAAGCTTTCTTT	CASSQDSREGGKAFF
TRBV6-2/TRBV6-3	TRBJ1-1	NA	NA	TGTGCCAGCAGTTACGGGGTCAGTGAAGCTTTCTTT	CASSYGVSEAFF
TRBV6-4	TRBJ1-4	NA	NA	TGTGCCAGCATGCTTTGGGCGGCAGCTAATGAAAAACTGTTTTTT	CASMLWAAANEKLFF
TRBV5-1	TRBJ2-6	many	NA	TGCGCCAGCAGCTTTTCAGGGGTCTCTGGGGCCAACGTCCTGACTTTC	CASSFSGVSGANVLTF
TRBV18	TRBJ1-5	many	NA	TGTGCCAGCTCACCAGACAACAATCAGCCCCAGCATTTT	CASSPDNNQPQHF
TRBV6-1	TRBJ2-4	NA	TRBD1	TGTGCCAGCAGAACCACAGGGGGAGTGGGTGGAAACATTCAGTACTTC	CASRTTGGVGGNIQYF
TRBV5-1	TRBJ1-2	NA	NA	TGCGCCAGCAGGAGGGTTGGGAACTATGGCTACACCTTC	CASRRVGNYGYTF
TRBV27	TRBJ2-5	NA	TRBD2	TGTGCCAGCAGCCGTTCTAGCGGCTGGGGACAAGAGACCCAGTACTTC	CASSRSSGWGQETQYF
TRBV30	TRBJ1-4	many	NA	TGTGCCTGGAGTTTGGGGTCAGGCCGGGAAAAACTGTTTTTT	CAWSLGSGREKLFF
TRBV20-1	TRBJ1-3	NA	NA	TGCAGTGCTAGTAGGGGGGGCCAAGACTCTGGAAACACCATATATTTT	CSASRGGQDSGNTIYF
TRBV5-1	TRBJ2-3	many	NA	TGCGCCAGCAGCTTGGAGTCCCCCAGCACAGATACGCAGTATTTT	CASSLESPSTDTQYF
TRBV2	TRBJ1-5	many	NA	TGTGCCAGCAGTGAAAGCCCCGGAACAGGAGGGCAGCCCCAGCATTTT	CASSESPGTGGQPQHF
TRBV13	TRBJ2-7	many	TRBD2	TGTGCCAGCAGCCCCTTCGGGACTAGCGGGCACTACGAGCAGTACTTC	CASSPFGTSGHYEQYF
TRBV20-1	TRBJ2-4	many	TRBD2	TGCAGTGCTACGGCAGCGGGGGGAAACATTCAGTACTTC	CSATAAGGNIQYF
TRBV6-2/TRBV6-3	TRBJ2-2	few	NA	TGTGCCAGCAGTTACGGCACCCCCGGGGAGCTGTTTTTT	CASSYGTPGELFF